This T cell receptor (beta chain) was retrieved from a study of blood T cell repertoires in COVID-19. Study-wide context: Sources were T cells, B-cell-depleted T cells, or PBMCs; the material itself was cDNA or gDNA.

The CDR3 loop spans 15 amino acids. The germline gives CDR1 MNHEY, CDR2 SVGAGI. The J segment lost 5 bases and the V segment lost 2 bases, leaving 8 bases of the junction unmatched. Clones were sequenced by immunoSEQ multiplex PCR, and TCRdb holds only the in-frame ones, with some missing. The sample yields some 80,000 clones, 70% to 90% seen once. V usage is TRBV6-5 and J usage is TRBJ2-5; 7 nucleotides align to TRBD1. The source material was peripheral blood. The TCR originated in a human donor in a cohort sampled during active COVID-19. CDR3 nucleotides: TGTGCCAGCAGTTACGGGGGACAGCCCGGTGAGACCCAGTACTTC. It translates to CASSYGGQPGETQYF.